These 32 T cell receptor beta chains share one sample of origin, sequenced in a study of blood T cells in healthy people across ages. Sample-barcoded 5' priming and a J-beta primer mix drove a second PCR of roughly 6 to 12 cycles. TCRdb used MiXCR to reprocess the 5' RACE reads, holding one entry per CDR3 protein. This sample has hundreds of thousands of distinct CDR3 sequences, with approximately 30% found just once. Sequenced: blood. The receptor set was obtained from a woman aged 80 or older in good health.

The chain links TRBV7-2 to TRBJ1-2; no clear D. The ends were cut back, 1 base at V and 8 bases at J, with 14 bases in the middle. From germline, CDR1 is SGHTA and CDR2 FQGNSA. The CDR3 has 14 residues. For the CDR3, the DNA is TGTGCCAGCAGCTTAGGGGCCCAGGTCTCGGGCTACACCTTC. Its translation: CASSLGAQVSGYTF.

The V gene is TRBV5-1, the J gene TRBJ2-5; maybe TRBD1 (5 bases). The better agreement between TRBJ2-7 and the DNA end casts doubt on the J call. Germline CDR1 is SGHRS and CDR2 is YFSETQ. CDR3 size: 16 residues. The CDR3 is CASRQLPGPKRVEQYF. The CDR3 DNA is TGCGCCAGCCGACAGCTCCCGGGCCCGAAAAGAGTCGAGCAGTACTTC.

This clonotype was seen a handful of times. Just one base apart from a much larger clone, this may be a read error. The V and J genes are TRBV20-1 and TRBJ2-7, with D possibly being TRBD2 (7 bases). Germline V CDR1 and CDR2: DFQATT, SNEGSKA (reference sequence). CDR3 length equals 14 residues. Trimming stripped 5 bases from V and 5 bases from J, with 19 bases between. The CDR3 here is CSAAPQGGSHEQYF. DNA of the CDR3: TGCAGTGCTGCCCCACAGGGAGGGTCCCACGAGCAGTACTTC.

The count of this clonotype is one. The rearrangement uses TRBV4-1 and TRBJ1-2, with D hard to call. The CDR3 contains 12 residues. CDR1 and CDR2 (germline): MGHRA, YSYEKL. The V end was cut by 0 bases, the J end by 8 bases, with 7 bases between. Written as DNA, the CDR3 is TGCGCCAGCAGCCAAGATGAGCGGGGCTACACCTTC. Its protein product is CASSQDERGYTF.

Ten or more counts support this clonotype. The genes are TRBV2 and TRBJ2-5; 14 bases line up with TRBD2. The CDR3 is made up of 16 amino acids. V lost 6 bases and J lost 5; bases outside the gene matches: 8. The germline CDR1 and CDR2 sequences are SNHLY and FYNNEI. The CDR3 reads CASRRTSGGPEETQYF. The CDR3 coding sequence is TGTGCCAGCAGGAGGACTAGCGGGGGGCCGGAGGAGACCCAGTACTTC.

With respect to this clonotype: A much larger clone sits a single nucleotide away, making a read error possible. The chain links TRBV7-9 to TRBJ2-1, with TRBD2 matching 8 bases. Trimming removed 9 bases from V and 9 bases from J; junction bases left unmatched: 13. The CDR3 loop spans 14 amino acids. Looked up from germline, CDR1 is SEHNR and CDR2 is FQNEAQ (reference sequence). CDR3 in amino acids: CASIRTSRWGEQFF. The CDR3 nucleotides read TGTGCCAGTATACGGACTAGCAGATGGGGTGAGCAGTTCTTC.

Many counts were recorded for this clonotype. The chain couples TRBV20-1 to TRBJ2-1; TRBD1 agrees at 9 bases. V shed 0 bases, J shed 6 bases, and the junction held 6 bases outside the gene matches. From germline, CDR1 is DFQATT and CDR2 SNEGSKA (reference sequence). The CDR3 runs to 15 residues. CDR3 amino acids: CSARDPGTGFNEQFF. CDR3 in DNA: TGCAGTGCTAGAGACCCCGGGACAGGGTTCAATGAGCAGTTCTTC.

J is TRBJ2-1 and V is TRBV30; 7 bases are a match to TRBD1. This CDR3 comprises 14 residues. Germline lookup yields CDR1 GTSNPN and CDR2 SVGIG (reference sequence). The junction had 11 bases not matched to a gene; V was cut back by 2 bases and J by 10 bases. The CDR3 protein is CAWSRGQMAEEQFF. The CDR3 DNA reads as TGTGCCTGGAGTCGGGGACAGATGGCCGAGGAGCAGTTCTTC.

The CDR3 nucleotides are TGTGCCAGCAGTGAAACAGAATTGAACACTGAAGCTTTCTTT. Its translation: CASSETELNTEAFF. V usage is TRBV6-1 and J usage is TRBJ1-1; D remains ambiguous. The V and J ends lost 2 bases and 0 bases respectively, with 7 bases between them. The CDR3 is made up of 14 amino acids. The germline gives CDR1 MNHNS, CDR2 SASEGT.

The sample holds a few counts of this clonotype. The chain carries TRBV7-6 and TRBJ2-7; perhaps D is TRBD1 or TRBD2 (5 bases each). Germline V lookup: CDR1 SGHVS, CDR2 FNYEAQ. The CDR3 runs to 15 residues. Between the trimmed V and J ends, which lost 6 bases and 3 bases, there was a span of 18 bases. The CDR3 protein is CASSFAEGPGYEQYF. CDR3 sequence (DNA): TGTGCCAGCAGTTTCGCTGAGGGACCGGGCTACGAGCAGTACTTC.

This chain links TRBV3-1 with TRBJ2-7, with a tentative D call TRBD1 (6 bases). V shed 5 bases and J shed 2 bases, with 13 bases lying between them. The CDR3 covers 14 residues. CDR1 is LGHDT, CDR2 YNNKEL, per germline (reference sequence). The DNA of the CDR3 is TGTGCCAGCAGCGCGCGGACAGCCACCTACGAGCAGTACTTC. It encodes CASSARTATYEQYF.

The chain employs TRBV7-2 and TRBJ2-7; 8 positions agree with TRBD1. The V gene's germline CDR1 is SGHTA and CDR2 FQGNSA. CDR3 size: 15 residues. With 5 bases clipped from V and 2 bases from J, the junction kept 8 bases outside the gene matches. CDR3 coding DNA: TGTGCCAGCAGCGTATCGGGACAGGACGCCTACGAGCAGTACTTC. The encoded protein is CASSVSGQDAYEQYF.

This CDR3 reads CSATPTGPVSVEAFF. DNA for the CDR3: TGCAGTGCTACACCGACAGGGCCTGTGTCAGTTGAAGCTTTCTTT. This chain uses TRBV20-1 with TRBJ1-1; 7 bases are shared with TRBD1. CDR3 size: 15 residues. Per germline, CDR1 DFQATT and CDR2 SNEGSKA (reference sequence). Trimming removed 4 bases from V and 7 bases from J; junction bases left unmatched: 15.

The rearrangement uses TRBV12-3 or TRBV12-4 and TRBJ2-1, with TRBD1 matching 8 bases. The CDR3 contains 16 residues. Trimming at V came to 5 bases and at J to 9 bases, leaving 15 bases not matched to a gene. CDR3 sequence reads: CASSPTSRGLGTEQFF. In DNA, the CDR3 is TGTGCCAGCAGTCCTACCAGCAGGGGGCTAGGTACTGAGCAGTTCTTC.

With respect to this clonotype: A much more abundant neighbour one base away suggests this may be a read error. The J gene is TRBJ1-1, the V gene TRBV6-1, with 7 bases identical to TRBD1. Germline V gene lookup returns CDR1 MNHNS and CDR2 SASEGT. The CDR3 consists of 13 residues. DNA of the CDR3: TGTGCCAGAAGTGGAGCGACAGGGTCTGAAGCTTTCTTT. This gives the protein CARSGATGSEAFF.

The gene calls are TRBV6-5 and TRBJ1-3, with D uncertain. Trimming removed 0 bases from V and 0 bases from J, with 9 bases in between. CDR3 length: 16 residues. Germline lookup yields CDR1 MNHEY and CDR2 SVGAGI. For the CDR3, the DNA is TGTGCCAGCAGTTACTCGCATTCAATCTCTGGAAACACCATATATTTT. Translating it yields CASSYSHSISGNTIYF.

Worth noting for this clonotype: An end of the junction differs from the germline gene, which may be a read error. The V and J genes are TRBV20-1 and TRBJ2-3, with TRBD1 matching 9 bases. The CDR3 runs 14 residues. CDR1 and CDR2 (germline): DFQATT, SNEGSKA (reference sequence). CDR3 in amino acids: CSVKDRGYTDTRYF. CDR3 in DNA: TGCAGTGTCAAGGACAGGGGATACACAGATACGCGGTATTTT.

There are many counts of this clonotype. V gene TRBV20-1 combines with J gene TRBJ2-5; D remains unclear. V dropped 6 bases and J dropped 0 bases, with 11 bases sitting between them. The germline CDR1 and CDR2 sequences are DFQATT and SNEGSKA (reference sequence). The CDR3 runs 13 residues. CDR3 sequence reads: CSAKNTYQETQYF. The DNA for the CDR3 is TGCAGTGCAAAGAACACGTACCAAGAGACCCAGTACTTC.

This clonotype was recorded many times. The chain employs TRBV28 and TRBJ2-6, with 8 nucleotides matching TRBD1. With V trimmed by 6 bases and J by 0 bases, 7 bases remained unmatched. From germline, CDR1 is MDHEN and CDR2 SYDVKM. This CDR3 has 17 residues. The CDR3 nucleotides are TGTGCCAGCAGCCGCGGGACAGGAAGCTCTGGGGCCAACGTCCTGACTTTC. Translation: CASSRGTGSSGANVLTF. Combining the CDR3 with reference TRBV28 and TRBJ2-6 gives the whole variable domain DVKVTQSSRYLVKRTGEKVFLECVQDMDHENMFWYRQDPGLGLRLIYFSYDVKMKEKGDIPEGYSVSREKKERFSLILESASTNQTSMYLCASSRGTGSSGANVLTFGAGSRLTVL.

The sample holds many counts of this clonotype. CDR3 nucleotide sequence: TGTGCCAGCAGCTTAAGGTTAGGGGACGAGCAGTACTTC. Its protein is CASSLRLGDEQYF. This sequence joins TRBV7-8 and TRBJ2-7; tentative D call: TRBD1 (5 bases). CDR3 size: 13 residues. The V and J ends lost 2 bases and 5 bases respectively, with 10 bases between them. The germline gives CDR1 SGHVS, CDR2 FQNEAQ.

This clonotype was observed a handful of times. Being one base from a much bigger clone, this may be a read error. This rearrangement joins TRBV5-1 to TRBJ2-1; D possibly corresponds to TRBD1 (6 bases). The CDR3 extends over 14 amino acids. Germline lookup yields CDR1 SGHRS and CDR2 YFSETQ. Deletions cut 2 bases from V and 8 bases from J, with 14 bases between. CDR3 loop: CASSLTGTGDEQFF. CDR3 sequence (DNA): TGCGCCAGCAGCTTAACAGGGACGGGCGATGAGCAGTTCTTC.

V gene TRBV28 combines with J gene TRBJ2-5; TRBD1 matches at 8 bases. V gave up 8 bases and J gave up 2 bases; unmatched junction bases: 16. Germline CDR1 is MDHEN and CDR2 is SYDVKM. This CDR3 comprises 17 residues. CDR3 sequence reads: CASRDVRQGRKQETQYF. CDR3 coding DNA: TGTGCCAGCCGGGATGTGAGACAGGGGCGAAAGCAAGAGACCCAGTACTTC.

This clonotype appeared a few times. This sequence joins TRBV6-1 and TRBJ1-3; 9 bases line up with TRBD1. Germline-derived CDR1 and CDR2 are MNHNS and SASEGT. Trimming at V came to 8 bases and at J to 0 bases, leaving 5 bases not matched to a gene. This CDR3 is 15 amino acids long. The CDR3 nucleotides are TGTGCCAGCGGGGGACAGGGCCTCTCTGGAAACACCATATATTTT. The encoded protein is CASGGQGLSGNTIYF.

This chain connects TRBV5-1 to TRBJ1-1; 7 positions agree with TRBD1. Germline values: CDR1 SGHRS, CDR2 YFSETQ. The CDR3 loop spans 15 amino acids. V dropped 2 bases and J dropped 5; count of bases not matched to a gene: 9. CDR3 residues: CASSLPTTGWTEAFF. The CDR3 DNA is TGCGCCAGCAGCTTACCCACGACAGGGTGGACTGAAGCTTTCTTT.

This clonotype appeared many times. The chain has TRBV29-1 and TRBJ2-5; 10 bases align to TRBD2. This CDR3 has 13 amino acids. Per germline, CDR1 SQVTM and CDR2 ANQGSEA. J lost 5 bases, V lost 5 bases, and 5 bases had no gene match. The CDR3 spells CSVCQLAGETQYF. The CDR3 DNA sequence: TGCAGCGTTTGCCAACTAGCGGGGGAGACCCAGTACTTC.

The chain combines TRBV20-1 with TRBJ1-4, with 7 positions matching TRBD1. The CDR3 is 14 amino acids. Germline assignment: CDR1 DFQATT and CDR2 SNEGSKA (reference sequence). With V trimmed by 3 bases and J by 8 bases, 9 bases remained unmatched. The CDR3 region is CSARRGTALEKLFF. Here the CDR3 DNA reads TGCAGTGCTAGGAGGGGGACAGCTTTAGAAAAACTGTTTTTT.

This clonotype was seen many times. The V call is TRBV9, the J call TRBJ2-5; D is unresolved. V was cut by 3 bases and J by 4 bases, with 4 bases left in between. The CDR3 length is 11 residues. Germline CDR1 reads SGDLS; CDR2 reads YYNGEE. The CDR3 here is CASSAGETQYF. The DNA of the CDR3 is TGTGCCAGCAGCGCTGGAGAGACCCAGTACTTC.

This clonotype was observed at least ten times. The chain is built from TRBV20-1 and TRBJ1-6; D is undetermined. Trimming cost V 3 bases and J 3 bases, with 18 bases left between them. The CDR3 runs to 17 residues. The germline V gene has CDR1 DFQATT and CDR2 SNEGSKA (reference sequence). The CDR3 here is CSASFFSGVHYNSPLHF. The CDR3, as DNA: TGCAGTGCTAGCTTTTTTTCGGGAGTACACTATAATTCACCCCTCCACTTT.

Concerning this clonotype itself: No conserved phenylalanine or tryptophan is present at the end of the CDR3, so a read error is the likely explanation. V and J are TRBV14 and TRBJ2-5, with TRBD1 identical over 7 bases. Germline CDR1 reads SGHDN; CDR2 reads FVKESK. Trimming at V came to 4 bases and at J to 0 bases, leaving 5 bases not matched to a gene. CDR3 length equals 15 residues. The CDR3 loop reads CASSPLDRDQETQYC. CDR3 bases: TGTGCCAGCAGCCCCCTTGACAGGGACCAAGAGACCCAGTACTGC.

The rearrangement uses TRBV3-1 and TRBJ2-1; tentatively, D is TRBD2 (7 bases). Germline V gene sequence: CDR1 LGHDT, CDR2 YNNKEL (reference sequence). The CDR3 spans 15 residues. With 1 base removed from V and 4 bases from J, the gap between germline ends came to 11 bases. CDR3 sequence: CASSQVRGQYNEQFF. Here the CDR3 DNA reads TGTGCCAGCAGCCAAGTGCGGGGGCAGTACAATGAGCAGTTCTTC.

This clonotype was seen ten or more times. The genes are TRBV15 and TRBJ2-3, with 8 bases that match TRBD1. Trimming took 3 bases from V and 5 from J; bases not matched to a gene: 7. CDR1 is LNHNV and CDR2 is YYDKDF in the germline V gene (reference sequence). The CDR3 runs to 15 residues. CDR3 loop: CATSRGQAKGDTQYF. The CDR3 DNA reads as TGTGCCACCAGCAGGGGACAGGCGAAGGGAGATACGCAGTATTTT.

This clonotype was counted many times. The chain employs TRBV27 and TRBJ2-6; D is perhaps TRBD2 (5 bases). This CDR3 comprises 16 residues. Germline V gene data show CDR1 as MNHEY and CDR2 as SMNVEV (reference sequence). Trimming shortened V by 6 bases and J by 0 bases, and 12 bases separated the two germline ends. The CDR3 spells CASSRRSSSGANVLTF. The CDR3 DNA reads as TGTGCCAGCAGCCGGAGGAGCTCCTCTGGGGCCAACGTCCTGACTTTC.